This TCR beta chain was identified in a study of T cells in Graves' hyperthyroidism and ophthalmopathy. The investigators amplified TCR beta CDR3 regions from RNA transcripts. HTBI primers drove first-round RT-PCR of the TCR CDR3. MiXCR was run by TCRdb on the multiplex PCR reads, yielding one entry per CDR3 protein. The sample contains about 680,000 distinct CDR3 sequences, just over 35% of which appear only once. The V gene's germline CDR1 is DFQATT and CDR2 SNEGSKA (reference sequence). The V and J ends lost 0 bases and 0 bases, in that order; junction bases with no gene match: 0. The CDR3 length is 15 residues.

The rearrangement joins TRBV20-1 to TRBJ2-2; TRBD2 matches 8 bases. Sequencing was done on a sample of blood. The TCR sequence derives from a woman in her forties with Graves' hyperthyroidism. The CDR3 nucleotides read TGCAGTGCTAGAGATAGCGGGGCGAACACCGGGGAGCTGTTTTTT. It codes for CSARDSGANTGELFF.